The clone carrying this T cell receptor beta chain was recorded once. Its antigen is not known. Sequenced by immunoSEQ multiplex PCR; TCRdb stores in-frame clones only, minus some. The data show 68,000 or so clones, about 80% seen once. The data stem from a study of T cell responses to AZD1222 COVID-19 vaccine. V lost 6 bases to trimming and J lost 1 base; unmatched junction nucleotides: 8. The CDR3 is 16 amino acids. Germline values: CDR1 MNHEY, CDR2 SMNVEV (reference sequence). Study-level findings and limits: Possibly, clonal diversity was underestimated; donors were largely white British and included more females. Reportedly, nearly half the spike-specific TCRs target unmutated variant regions. The study found Spike-specific TCR breadth and depth rose after two AZD1222 doses. Of the AZD1222 recipients, only 6 or 7 were seropositive at baseline.

The receptor was isolated from an adult in good health. The rearrangement uses TRBV27 and TRBJ1-4; 7 bases map to TRBD1. The material sequenced was peripheral blood, taken on day 0 of AZD1222 vaccination. CDR3 DNA sequence: TGTGCCAGCAGCTTCCTACAGGGGAGAACTAATGAAAAACTGTTTTTT. Translated: CASSFLQGRTNEKLFF.